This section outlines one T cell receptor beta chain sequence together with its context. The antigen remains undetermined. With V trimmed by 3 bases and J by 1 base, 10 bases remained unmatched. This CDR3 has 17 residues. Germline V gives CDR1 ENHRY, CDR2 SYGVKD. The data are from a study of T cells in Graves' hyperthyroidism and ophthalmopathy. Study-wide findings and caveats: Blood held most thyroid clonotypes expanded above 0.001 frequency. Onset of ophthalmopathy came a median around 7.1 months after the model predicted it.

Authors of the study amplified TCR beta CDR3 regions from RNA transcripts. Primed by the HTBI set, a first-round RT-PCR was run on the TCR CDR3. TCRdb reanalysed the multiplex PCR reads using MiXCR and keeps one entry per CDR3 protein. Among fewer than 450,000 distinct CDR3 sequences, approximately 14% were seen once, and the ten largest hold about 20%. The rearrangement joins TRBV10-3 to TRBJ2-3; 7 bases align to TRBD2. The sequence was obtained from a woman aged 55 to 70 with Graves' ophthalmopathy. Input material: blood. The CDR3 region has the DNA TGTGCCATCAGTGAAATCCCGTTGGCGGGGGGCACAGATACGCAGTATTTT. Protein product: CAISEIPLAGGTDTQYF.